These T cell receptor beta chains were read from a single sample in a study of blood T cell repertoires in COVID-19. TCRdb keeps only in-frame clones here, not all; method: immunoSEQ multiplex PCR. The table includes about 140,000 clones, around 80% detected once. The source material was peripheral blood. These receptors all come from a man between 60 and 75 years old who had recovered from COVID-19. The conserved cysteine and the conserved F or W are not part of the CDR3 here. Fields, in order: V gene, J gene, D gene, CDR3 protein. D genes are given only for firm matches.

v_call: TRBV6-4
j_call: TRBJ2-7
d_call: -
cdr3_aa: ASSDSTNGSNEQY

v_call: TRBV7-2
j_call: TRBJ2-2
d_call: TRBD2
cdr3_aa: ASSWKAGVGGELF

v_call: TRBV18
j_call: TRBJ1-1
d_call: -
cdr3_aa: ASSPSQGLTEAF

v_call: TRBV27
j_call: TRBJ1-5
d_call: -
cdr3_aa: ASSLLGGIGNQPQH

v_call: TRBV28
j_call: TRBJ2-7
d_call: TRBD2
cdr3_aa: ASSPGLAGAVHEQY

v_call: TRBV2
j_call: TRBJ2-5
d_call: -
cdr3_aa: ASNPGWETQY

v_call: TRBV5-4
j_call: TRBJ1-4
d_call: -
cdr3_aa: ASSPGGGSATNEKLF

v_call: TRBV5-6
j_call: TRBJ2-7
d_call: -
cdr3_aa: ASSPGSPYEQY

v_call: TRBV6-5
j_call: TRBJ1-3
d_call: -
cdr3_aa: ASSAVESGNTIY

v_call: TRBV19
j_call: TRBJ1-6
d_call: TRBD1
cdr3_aa: ASRTGDLNSPLH

v_call: TRBV6-6
j_call: TRBJ1-6
d_call: -
cdr3_aa: AGGRGPDSPLH

v_call: TRBV19
j_call: TRBJ1-1
d_call: -
cdr3_aa: ASTLDRNTEAF

v_call: TRBV30
j_call: TRBJ2-1
d_call: -
cdr3_aa: AWSVAASVRSGEQF

v_call: TRBV10-3
j_call: TRBJ1-1
d_call: TRBD1
cdr3_aa: ATKGAGNTEAF

v_call: TRBV28
j_call: TRBJ2-5
d_call: TRBD2
cdr3_aa: ASSAASGSLETQY

v_call: TRBV19
j_call: TRBJ2-3
d_call: -
cdr3_aa: ASRPYYTSTDTQY

v_call: TRBV7-2
j_call: TRBJ2-3
d_call: TRBD2
cdr3_aa: ASSTGLAIGDTQY

v_call: TRBV9
j_call: TRBJ2-1
d_call: TRBD1
cdr3_aa: ASSVGTGVREWGNEQF

v_call: TRBV4-1
j_call: TRBJ1-3
d_call: TRBD1
cdr3_aa: ASSQTGGLNTIY

v_call: TRBV4-1
j_call: TRBJ1-1
d_call: -
cdr3_aa: ASSQAAGRVAEAF

v_call: TRBV29-1
j_call: TRBJ2-1
d_call: -
cdr3_aa: SVVGVGGIDRNEQF